This T cell receptor beta chain was retrieved from a study of blood T cell repertoires in COVID-19. This table comes from immunoSEQ multiplex PCR, and its TCRdb copy is limited to in-frame clones, with some not included. This table has 180,000 or so clones, around 87% appearing once. Germline V gene sequence: CDR1 LNHNV, CDR2 YYDKDF (reference sequence). V was trimmed by 4 bases and J by 2 bases, leaving 6 bases between them. CDR3 length: 14 amino acids. The chain has TRBV15 and TRBJ1-6; a possible D gene is TRBD1 (5 bases). Sequenced sample: peripheral blood. The receptor was isolated from a man aged 40-50 years with active or convalescent COVID-19. The CDR3 protein is CATSKGPYNSPLHF. The CDR3 bases are TGTGCCACCAGCAAGGGGCCCTATAATTCACCCCTCCACTTT.